The rows below give T cell receptor beta chains drawn from one sample of a study of blood T cell repertoires in COVID-19. The data were produced by immunoSEQ multiplex PCR, yet TCRdb's version contains in-frame clones alone and is incomplete. This sample carries tens of thousands of clones, 83% of them seen once, and the ten largest clones take about 48%. Sample: peripheral blood. These receptors came from a man in his 70s with acute or convalescent COVID-19. Both conserved end residues are part of each CDR3. The D gene is left open where the match is weak. Only some rows state a clone size, as once, few, many or a class for expanded clones.

j_call d_call v_call clone_size cdr3_aa cdr3_nt
TRBJ2-6 TRBD1 TRBV11-2 - CASSSWTGHGANVLTF TGTGCCAGCAGCTCATGGACAGGGCACGGGGCCAACGTCCTGACTTTC
TRBJ1-3 - TRBV6-5 - CASSMTLSGNTIYF TGTGCCAGCAGCATGACACTCTCTGGAAACACCATATATTTT
TRBJ1-5 - TRBV19 - CASSIDRGGLQPQHF TGTGCCAGTAGTATAGACAGGGGAGGGCTTCAGCCCCAGCATTTT
TRBJ2-1 TRBD1 TRBV28 - CASKTGGKTNEQFF TGTGCCAGCAAGACAGGGGGGAAGACCAATGAGCAGTTCTTC
TRBJ1-5 - TRBV27 - CASSLQLRGAQHF TGTGCCAGCAGTTTACAGCTCCGGGGGGCCCAGCATTTT
TRBJ2-1 - TRBV3-1/TRBV3-2 once CASSNRDEQFF TGTGCCAGCAGCAACAGGGATGAGCAGTTCTTC
TRBJ1-5 TRBD1 TRBV6-5 - CASRRRQGSNQPQHF TGTGCCAGCAGGCGTCGACAGGGAAGCAATCAGCCCCAGCATTTT
TRBJ2-2 - TRBV14 - CASSPGLGRGELFF TGTGCCAGCAGCCCGGGACTGGGGCGCGGGGAGCTGTTTTTT
TRBJ2-2 TRBD1 TRBV9 - CASSVGDRGRPGELFF TGTGCCAGCAGCGTAGGAGACAGGGGAAGGCCCGGGGAGCTGTTTTTT
TRBJ1-1 - TRBV9 medium-sized CASSVHPGQNTEAFF TGTGCCAGCAGCGTCCACCCGGGACAGAACACTGAAGCTTTCTTT
TRBJ2-7 TRBD1 TRBV11-2 - CASSPGGHEQYF TGTGCCAGCAGCCCAGGGGGCCACGAGCAGTACTTC
TRBJ2-1 TRBD2 TRBV19 - CASSIGAGGNNEQFF TGTGCCAGTAGTATAGGAGCGGGGGGCAACAATGAGCAGTTCTTC
TRBJ1-2 - TRBV4-1 - CASSQPSANYGYTF TGCGCCAGCAGCCAACCTTCAGCTAACTATGGCTACACCTTC
TRBJ2-1 TRBD2 TRBV11-3 - CASSSSLAGVYNEQFF TGTGCCAGCAGCTCGTCCCTAGCGGGAGTTTACAATGAGCAGTTCTTC
TRBJ2-3 TRBD2 TRBV7-3 - CASSLMGPSGRGTDTQYF TGTGCCAGCAGCTTAATGGGGCCTAGCGGGCGCGGCACAGATACGCAGTATTTT
TRBJ1-5 - TRBV21-1 once CASSKAQVLQPQHF TGTGCCAGCAGCAAAGCGCAGGTTCTTCAGCCCCAGCATTTT
TRBJ2-7 - TRBV5-4 few CASSLDNYEQYF TGTGCCAGCAGCTTGGACAACTACGAGCAGTACTTC
TRBJ2-2 TRBD2 TRBV7-3 few CASSSSSGSYTGELFF TGTGCCAGCAGCTCCTCTAGCGGGAGTTACACCGGGGAGCTGTTTTTT
TRBJ1-4 TRBD1 TRBV4-3 - CASSQDRQGNEKLFF TGCGCCAGCAGCCAAGACCGACAGGGGAATGAAAAACTGTTTTTT
TRBJ1-1 - TRBV18 - CASSPGWQVNTEAFF TGTGCCAGCTCACCAGGTTGGCAGGTGAACACTGAAGCTTTCTTT
TRBJ1-1 - TRBV19 few CASSTKSWRGLGEAFF TGTGCCAGTAGTACCAAATCTTGGCGGGGCCTCGGTGAAGCTTTCTTT
TRBJ2-1 - TRBV6-2/TRBV6-3 - CASSYGDFSYNEQFF TGTGCCAGCAGTTACGGGGACTTCTCCTACAATGAGCAGTTCTTC
TRBJ1-2 TRBD1 TRBV7-2 - CASSSGTGNHGYTF TGTGCCAGCAGCTCCGGGACAGGGAACCATGGCTACACCTTC
TRBJ2-7 - TRBV5-4 - CASSLDTTPSYEQYF TGTGCCAGCAGCTTGGACACGACACCTTCCTACGAGCAGTACTTC